Listed here is a single T cell receptor beta chain. A much larger clone sits a single nucleotide away, making a read error possible. The V gene's germline CDR1 is LGHDT and CDR2 YNNKEL (reference sequence). The CDR3 sequence is 14 residues long. Researchers took RNA transcripts and amplified the TCR beta CDR3 regions from them. Researchers ran a first-round RT-PCR on the TCR CDR3 using the HTBI primer set. TCRdb used MiXCR to reprocess the multiplex PCR reads, holding one entry per CDR3 protein. The sample has around 300,000 distinct CDR3 sequences, roughly an eighth seen once. Individuals with ophthalmopathy presented a Clinical Activity Score of at least 3, a NOSPECS grade of at least 4 and a duration under 3 months. Patients were excluded for uncontrolled infection, other autoimmune disease, pregnancy or lactation. PBMCs stemmed from more than 7.5 ml fresh peripheral blood. This entry is derived from a study of T cells in Graves' hyperthyroidism and ophthalmopathy.

Sequenced: blood. The TCR sequence derives from a woman aged 40 to 50 with Graves' ophthalmopathy. The J gene is TRBJ1-2, the V gene TRBV3-1, with 9 positions matching TRBD1. CDR3 amino acids: CASSQGGQGNGYAF. CDR3 DNA: TGTGCCAGCAGCCAAGGGGGACAGGGAAATGGCTACGCCTTC.